A single sample gave rise to the 25 T cell receptor beta chains below, sequenced in a study of cytotoxic CD8 clonotypes in ibrutinib-treated CLL (dated by TCRdb to the early 2020s). This sample's time point label indicates: progressive disease on ibrutinib. To prepare the library, the immunoSEQ multiplex PCR assay was applied. Sourced from immuneACCESS, this table was stored by TCRdb with only in-frame sequences that have V and J called. A share of the clones is absent; for the studies checked, an unresolved V gene accounts for under half, and the remainder has no known explanation. The sample yields 250,000 to 350,000 clones; around 69% were counted once. The ten largest clones add up to approximately 5.1% of the sample. This material consisted of PBMCs, taken at disease progression, from a patient treated with ibrutinib. All receptors derive from a human donor with chronic lymphocytic leukemia.

The chain employs TRBV9 and TRBJ2-2, with 12 bases that match TRBD2. V was clipped by 2 bases and J by 6 bases; unmatched bases: 8. The CDR3 loop spans 17 amino acids. Germline loops: CDR1 SGDLS, CDR2 YYNGEE. CDR3 loop: CASSVPSSGGVPGELFF. In nucleotides, the CDR3 is TGTGCCAGCAGCGTCCCCTCTAGCGGGGGGGTTCCCGGGGAGCTGTTTTTT.

The V call is TRBV7-3, the J call TRBJ2-1, with 13 positions matching TRBD2. The CDR3 loop spans 16 amino acids. After removal of 5 bases from V and 9 bases from J, the junction contained 10 bases not matched to a gene. CDR1 is SGHTA and CDR2 is FQGTGA in the germline V gene. CDR3 in amino acids: CASSPGLAGEWGEQFF. DNA of the CDR3: TGTGCCAGCAGCCCCGGACTAGCGGGAGAGTGGGGTGAGCAGTTCTTC.

The chain is built from TRBV14 and TRBJ2-2; weak D call: TRBD2 (6 bases). CDR1 SGHDN and CDR2 FVKESK come from the germline V gene. The CDR3 is 14 residues long. Between the trimmed V and J ends, which lost 4 bases and 7 bases, there was a span of 13 bases. CDR3 residues: CASSPRERGGELFF. In DNA form, the CDR3 reads TGTGCCAGCAGCCCCCGGGAGCGCGGCGGGGAGCTGTTTTTT.

The table lists this clone with a few counts. The chain employs TRBV7-6 and TRBJ2-2; no reliable D call. Germline-derived CDR1 and CDR2 are SGHVS and FNYEAQ. Between the trimmed V and J ends, which lost 1 base and 4 bases, there was a span of 7 bases. The CDR3 is made up of 14 amino acids. The CDR3 DNA follows: TGTGCCAGCAGCTTAGTTCAGTTCACCGGGGAGCTGTTTTTT. Its translation: CASSLVQFTGELFF.

This clone was detected a few times. The chain links TRBV18 to TRBJ2-7; 7 bases match TRBD1. CDR3 size: 16 residues. Germline V lookup: CDR1 KGHSH, CDR2 LQKENI. V shed 2 bases and J 2 bases; nucleotides not matched to a gene: 9. As DNA, the CDR3 is TGTGCCAGCTCACCAACCGTTCCGGGACAGACCTACGAGCAGTACTTC. This codes for CASSPTVPGQTYEQYF.

The chain combines TRBV11-2 with TRBJ2-7; D remains unclear. The germline CDR1 and CDR2 sequences are SGHAT and FQNNGV. The CDR3 loop spans 13 amino acids. V lost 3 bases and J 5 bases, leaving 11 bases between the germline ends. The DNA of the CDR3 is TGTGCCAGCAGCTTTGAAGCTTTCCACGAGCAGTACTTC. This translates into CASSFEAFHEQYF.

The CDR3: CASSQLLYNEQFF. CDR3 DNA sequence: TGTGCCAGCAGCCAACTTCTGTACAATGAGCAGTTCTTC. The chain joins TRBV14 to TRBJ2-1; D is ambiguous. Trimming took 2 bases from V and 4 from J, leaving 6 bases between them. The CDR3 consists of 13 residues. CDR1 SGHDN and CDR2 FVKESK come from the germline V gene.

The rearrangement uses TRBV19 and TRBJ1-5, with TRBD1 matching 8 bases. The CDR3 is 15 residues long. From germline, CDR1 is LNHDA and CDR2 SQIVND (reference sequence). J gave up 6 bases and V 3 bases, and 7 bases lay outside the gene matches. As DNA, the CDR3 is TGTGCCAGTAGTATTCCGACAGGGGCAGCTCAGCCCCAGCATTTT. It translates to CASSIPTGAAQPQHF.

This chain connects TRBV4-1 to TRBJ1-1, with D possibly TRBD1 on 5 matching bases. Germline CDR1 reads MGHRA; CDR2 reads YSYEKL. The length of the CDR3 is 15 residues. V was shortened by 1 base and J by 4 bases, with 13 bases between the two germline ends. The CDR3 loop reads CASSQAAAGGTEAFF. CDR3 in DNA: TGCGCCAGCAGCCAAGCCGCGGCCGGGGGCACTGAAGCTTTCTTT.

The chain recombines TRBV29-1 with TRBJ2-7; D possibly corresponds to TRBD2 (5 bases). From germline, CDR1 is SQVTM and CDR2 ANQGSEA. V was shortened by 3 bases and J by 1 base, with 10 bases between the two germline ends. The CDR3 runs to 13 residues. The CDR3 here is CSVETGESYEQYF. The CDR3 coding sequence is TGCAGCGTTGAGACCGGGGAATCCTACGAGCAGTACTTC.

This clone was found a few times. The chain links TRBV7-6 to TRBJ2-7, with a tentative D call TRBD2 (5 bases). V was trimmed by 2 bases and J by 5 bases, leaving 13 bases between them. The V gene's germline CDR1 is SGHVS and CDR2 FNYEAQ. The CDR3 totals 14 residues. CDR3 nucleotides: TGTGCCAGCAGCTTACGGGGAGACATCGACGAGCAGTACTTC. Protein sequence: CASSLRGDIDEQYF.

The chain is built from TRBV27 and TRBJ2-2; TRBD2 matches 14 bases. Per germline, CDR1 MNHEY and CDR2 SMNVEV (reference sequence). The CDR3 length is 20 residues. The ends lost 4 bases at V and 7 bases at J; junction bases unmatched: 17. In DNA, the CDR3 is TGTGCCAGCAGTTCTGACAGGGGGCGCGGACTAGCGGGAGGTCGCGGGGAGCTGTTTTTT. Encoded protein: CASSSDRGRGLAGGRGELFF.

The gene calls are TRBV2 and TRBJ1-6; D may be TRBD1 (5 bases). The V end lost 7 bases, the J end lost 6 bases, and 16 bases lay between the germline ends. This CDR3 spans 15 amino acids. Per germline, CDR1 SNHLY and CDR2 FYNNEI. The CDR3 reads CASTGADRGNSPLHF. For the CDR3, the DNA is TGTGCCAGCACCGGGGCAGACAGAGGTAATTCACCCCTCCACTTT. Using reference TRBV2 and TRBJ1-6 for the parts outside the CDR3, the full variable domain is EPEVTQTPSHQVTQMGQEVILRCVPISNHLYFYWYRQILGQKVEFLVSFYNNEISEKSEIFDDQFSVERPDGSNFTLKIRSTKLEDSAMYFCASTGADRGNSPLHFGNGTRLTVT.

This chain connects TRBV27 to TRBJ2-1, with D possibly being TRBD2 (6 bases). Trimming took off 4 bases at V and 6 bases at J, with 13 bases between the two ends. The CDR3 is 14 residues long. Germline CDR1 and CDR2: MNHEY and SMNVEV (reference sequence). The CDR3 protein is CASSYGGTRNEQFF. CDR3 bases: TGTGCCAGCAGTTACGGCGGGACTCGCAATGAGCAGTTCTTC.

This clone has just a few counts. The rearrangement uses TRBV9 and TRBJ2-3; 13 bases line up with TRBD2. The CDR3 totals 20 residues. V was pared by 4 bases and J by 2 bases, with 16 bases of the junction left unmatched. Germline V gene lookup returns CDR1 SGDLS and CDR2 YYNGEE. The CDR3 nucleotides read TGTGCCAGCAGCAAACCCAAGTGGGGGACTAGCGGGACCGACACAGATACGCAGTATTTT. This encodes CASSKPKWGTSGTDTDTQYF.

The V and J genes are TRBV29-1 and TRBJ1-5; D call uncertain. V lost 5 bases, J lost 3 bases, and 11 bases lay in between. The CDR3 loop spans 13 amino acids. Germline V gene lookup returns CDR1 SQVTM and CDR2 ANQGSEA. DNA for the CDR3: TGCAGCGTTCGATGGGCCGACAATCAGCCCCAGCATTTT. Its protein product is CSVRWADNQPQHF.

The rearrangement links TRBV9 to TRBJ1-2, with D hard to call. V shed 2 bases and J shed 8 bases, with 10 bases lying between them. CDR3 length: 12 amino acids. In germline, CDR1 is SGDLS, CDR2 YYNGEE. The CDR3 spells CASSVLVGGYTF. CDR3 DNA sequence: TGTGCCAGCAGCGTGTTGGTTGGGGGCTACACCTTC.

This clone was picked up a small number of times. The V call is TRBV11-2, the J call TRBJ1-1; D unclear. Germline assignment: CDR1 SGHAT and CDR2 FQNNGV. V was trimmed by 3 bases and J by 10 bases, leaving 15 bases between them. There are 13 residues in the CDR3. CDR3 bases: TGTGCCAGCAGCTTCCCGACAAGCCTTAGAGCTTTCTTT. Encoded protein: CASSFPTSLRAFF.

This clone has a single count. V usage is TRBV27 and J usage is TRBJ1-2; D gene ambiguous. The CDR3 spans 13 residues. CDR1 is MNHEY and CDR2 is SMNVEV in the germline V gene (reference sequence). The ends were cut back, 0 bases at V and 1 base at J, with 3 bases in the middle. The CDR3 bases are TGTGCCAGCAGTTTATCTCTTAACTATGGCTACACCTTC. Amino acid sequence: CASSLSLNYGYTF.

J is TRBJ2-1 and V is TRBV19; D uncertain. The CDR3 has 12 amino acids. The V gene lost 3 bases and the J gene lost 6 bases, with 6 bases spanning the gap. Germline V CDR1 and CDR2: LNHDA, SQIVND (reference sequence). The CDR3 region is CASSITSNEQFF. Here the CDR3 DNA reads TGTGCCAGTAGTATTACCTCCAATGAGCAGTTCTTC. Drawing the rest from reference TRBV19 and TRBJ2-1, the complete variable domain is DGGITQSPKYLFRKEGQNVTLSCEQNLNHDAMYWYRQDPGQGLRLIYYSQIVNDFQKGDIAEGYSVSREKKESFPLTVTSAQKNPTAFYLCASSITSNEQFFGPGTRLTVL.

This clone was counted a few times. The chain couples TRBV15 to TRBJ1-4; a possible D gene is TRBD1 (5 bases). Germline V gene data show CDR1 as LNHNV and CDR2 as YYDKDF (reference sequence). Between the trimmed V and J ends, which lost 2 bases and 5 bases, there was a span of 9 bases. CDR3 length: 14 amino acids. The DNA for the CDR3 is TGTGCCACCAGCAGATGGCGGGGGAATGAAAAACTGTTTTTT. It yields the protein CATSRWRGNEKLFF.

This chain connects TRBV18 to TRBJ2-1; D is ambiguous. The ends were cut back, 1 base at V and 4 bases at J, with 8 bases in the middle. The CDR3 runs 14 residues. Looked up from germline, CDR1 is KGHSH and CDR2 is LQKENI. CDR3 amino acids: CASSPLVGYNEQFF. CDR3 in DNA: TGTGCCAGCTCACCACTGGTGGGGTACAATGAGCAGTTCTTC.

The V and J genes are TRBV7-9 and TRBJ1-2; D perhaps matches TRBD1 (5 bases). Deletions cut 5 bases from V and 8 bases from J, with 21 bases between. The CDR3 covers 15 residues. Germline V gene data show CDR1 as SEHNR and CDR2 as FQNEAQ (reference sequence). DNA of the CDR3: TGTGCCAGCAGCGGGGGTGGGATACGGCTTGCGGGCTACACCTTC. It encodes CASSGGGIRLAGYTF.

The rearrangement links TRBV2 to TRBJ2-7; D is possibly TRBD1 (6 bases). This CDR3 is built from 13 residues. Trimming took off 5 bases at V and 6 bases at J, with 14 bases between the two ends. The germline V gene has CDR1 SNHLY and CDR2 FYNNEI. The CDR3 DNA is TGTGCCAGCAGTTTTTTAACAGGGCTCGAGCAGTACTTC. As protein: CASSFLTGLEQYF.

V and J are TRBV9 and TRBJ1-1; the D is unclear. Germline V gene sequence: CDR1 SGDLS, CDR2 YYNGEE. Deletions cut 0 bases from V and 0 bases from J, with 9 bases between. This CDR3 is built from 15 residues. The CDR3 nucleotides read TGTGCCAGCAGCGTAGCTGAGATAATGAACACTGAAGCTTTCTTT. It yields the protein CASSVAEIMNTEAFF.